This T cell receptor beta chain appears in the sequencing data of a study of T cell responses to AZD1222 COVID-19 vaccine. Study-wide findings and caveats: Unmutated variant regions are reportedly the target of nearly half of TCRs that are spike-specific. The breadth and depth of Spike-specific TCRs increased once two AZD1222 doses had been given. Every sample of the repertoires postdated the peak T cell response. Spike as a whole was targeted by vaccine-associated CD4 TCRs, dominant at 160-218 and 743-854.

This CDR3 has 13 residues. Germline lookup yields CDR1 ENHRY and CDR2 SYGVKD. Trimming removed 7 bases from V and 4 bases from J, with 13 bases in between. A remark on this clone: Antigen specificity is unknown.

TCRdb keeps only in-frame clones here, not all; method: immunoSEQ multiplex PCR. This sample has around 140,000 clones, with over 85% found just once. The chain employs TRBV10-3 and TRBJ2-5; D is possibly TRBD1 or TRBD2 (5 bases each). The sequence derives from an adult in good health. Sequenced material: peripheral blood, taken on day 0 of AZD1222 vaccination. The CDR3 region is CAITDGAGETQYF. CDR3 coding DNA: TGTGCCATCACCGACGGGGCGGGAGAGACCCAGTACTTC.